This is a list of T cell receptor beta chains from one sample in a study of technical replicates of blood from a handful of donors. Sequenced by immunoSEQ multiplex PCR; TCRdb stores in-frame clones only, minus some. Here the sample spans fewer than 20,000 clones, 80% to 90% being singletons. The source material was PBMCs. The receptors come from a human donor in good health. CDR3s include the opening cysteine and the closing phenylalanine or tryptophan. Each record gives: V gene, D gene, clone size, J gene, CDR3 DNA, CDR3 protein. The D gene is left open where the match is weak. Some rows have no size entry. The others give once, few or many, or a class for an expanded clone.

>TRBV4-1|TRBD2|.|TRBJ2-1
TGCGCCAGCAGCCAAGAGTCCGGGAGGAGCTCCTACAATGAGCAGTTCTTC
CASSQESGRSSYNEQFF
>TRBV7-6|.|.|TRBJ1-4
TGTGCCAGCAGCTTTGAAGGGGCAGGGGCAACTAATGAAAAACTGTTTTTT
CASSFEGAGATNEKLFF
>TRBV4-1|TRBD1|.|TRBJ1-2
TGCGCCAGCAGCCAGGAAAAGACAGGGTCCCCATATGGCTACACCTTC
CASSQEKTGSPYGYTF
>TRBV5-1|.|.|TRBJ2-1
TGCGCCAGCTCGTCGGCAGGCTCCTACAATGAGCAGTTCTTC
CASSSAGSYNEQFF
>TRBV19|TRBD1|.|TRBJ1-5
TGTGCCAGTAGTACGGGACAGGGGCTTCAGCCCCAGCATTTT
CASSTGQGLQPQHF
>TRBV21-1|.|.|TRBJ2-1
TGCCCCCCAGTTCCTAGCGGGAGATACAATGAGCAGTTCTTC
CPPVPSGRYNEQFF
>TRBV15|.|.|TRBJ2-1
TGTGCCACCAGCAGGGCAGGACTAAACTACAATGAGCAGTTCTTC
CATSRAGLNYNEQFF
>TRBV6-6|TRBD1|.|TRBJ2-3
TGTGCCAGCAGACCGGGACAGACAGATACGCAGTATTTT
CASRPGQTDTQYF
>TRBV5-4|TRBD1|.|TRBJ1-2
TGTGCCAGCAGCTTGGCCCGACAGGGATTGTATAATGGCTACACCTTC
CASSLARQGLYNGYTF
>TRBV7-7|TRBD1|.|TRBJ2-1
TGTGCCAGCAGCTTAGCCTGGGGACAGGGCGCCAATGAGCAGTTCTTC
CASSLAWGQGANEQFF
>TRBV28|.|once|TRBJ2-1
TGTGCCAGCAGTTCGGGCAGGGGCTCCTACAATGAGCAGTTCTTC
CASSSGRGSYNEQFF
>TRBV18|.|.|TRBJ1-1
TGTGCCAGCTCACCTGCGCTAGGAGTCGCTGAAGCTTTCTTT
CASSPALGVAEAFF
>TRBV6-1|TRBD2|.|TRBJ2-7
TGTGCCAGCAGTGAACGTCCCTTTGCGGGAGCCTCCTACGAGCAGTACTTC
CASSERPFAGASYEQYF
>TRBV11-2|.|.|TRBJ2-1
TGTGCCAGCAGCTTAGAGGGGAGCTCCTACAATGAGCAGTTCTTC
CASSLEGSSYNEQFF
>TRBV14|TRBD2|.|TRBJ2-1
TGTGCCAGCAGCCAGACTAGCGGGAGTAAGTACAATGAGCAGTTCTTC
CASSQTSGSKYNEQFF
>TRBV21-1|.|.|TRBJ2-1
TGTGCCATGTATTTAGCGGGAGGGCTTTACAATGAGCAGTTCTTC
CAMYLAGGLYNEQFF
>TRBV6-1|.|.|TRBJ1-3
TGTGCCATTTCAACAGGGACGTCTGGAAACACCATATATTTT
CAISTGTSGNTIYF
>TRBV30|TRBD2|.|TRBJ2-3
TGTGCCTGGAGTGTCACTAGCGGGAGGCACGATACGCAGTATTTT
CAWSVTSGRHDTQYF
>TRBV6-5|.|.|TRBJ1-1
TGTGCCAGCAGTTCCCTCGCGGTGGCCACTGAAGCTTTCTTT
CASSSLAVATEAFF
>TRBV19|TRBD1|few|TRBJ2-7
TGTGCCAGTAGTACCGGGCAGGGGGTCTACGAGCAGTACTTC
CASSTGQGVYEQYF
>TRBV10-3|TRBD1|.|TRBJ2-1
TGTGCCACCGAACCGGGACAGGGGAGCAATGAGCAGTTCTTC
CATEPGQGSNEQFF
>TRBV7-9|.|.|TRBJ1-1
TGTGCCAGCAGCTACGACAGTAACACTGAAGCTTTCTTT
CASSYDSNTEAFF
>TRBV6-1|TRBD2|.|TRBJ2-3
TGTGCCAGCAGTGAAGGGGGGACTAGCGGAATTAGCACAGATACGCAGTATTTT
CASSEGGTSGISTDTQYF
>TRBV25-1|TRBD2|few|TRBJ2-7
TGTGCCAGCAGTGAAGTCGGAGGGGAGGGCTACGAGCAGTACTTC
CASSEVGGEGYEQYF
>TRBV5-4|TRBD1|.|TRBJ2-7
TGTGCCAGCAGCTTGGGGCACGACAGGGGTGCCTACGAGCAGTACTTC
CASSLGHDRGAYEQYF
>TRBV19|.|.|TRBJ2-2
TGTGCCAGTAGACATACGTCCAAAAAGAACACCGGGGAGCTGTTTTTT
CASRHTSKKNTGELFF
>TRBV28|.|.|TRBJ2-2
TGTGCCAGCACCCCAGACAGGACTAACACCGGGGAGCTGTTTTTT
CASTPDRTNTGELFF
>TRBV5-4|.|once|TRBJ2-1
TGTGCCAGCAGCTTTCACTACAATGAGCAGTTCTTC
CASSFHYNEQFF
>TRBV5-1|.|once|TRBJ2-2
TGCGCCAGCAGCTATGACAGCACGAACACCGGGGAGCTGTTTTTT
CASSYDSTNTGELFF
>TRBV18|.|.|TRBJ1-1
TGTGCCAGCTCACCAAATGACAGTCTTGAAGCTTTCTTT
CASSPNDSLEAFF
>TRBV6-4|TRBD2|.|TRBJ2-1
TGTGCCAGCAGTGAAACTAGCGGGAGCGGGTACAATGAGCAGTTCTTC
CASSETSGSGYNEQFF
>TRBV18|.|.|TRBJ2-5
TGTGCCAGCTCATCGGAAGAGACCCAGTACTTC
CASSSEETQYF
>TRBV19|TRBD1|.|TRBJ2-3
TGTGCCAGTAGTATAGCTCGTAGGACAGGCCGCACAGATACGCAGTATTTT
CASSIARRTGRTDTQYF
>TRBV7-2|.|.|TRBJ2-1
TGTGCCAGCAGCCTTGGTGAGGGTGCTGAGCAGTTCTTC
CASSLGEGAEQFF
>TRBV7-8|TRBD2|.|TRBJ2-1
TGTGCCAGCAGCTTACTAGCGGGAGGGTTCAATGAGCAGTTCTTC
CASSLLAGGFNEQFF
>TRBV20-1|.|.|TRBJ2-3
TGCAGTGCTAGACAGAATACGCAGTATTTT
CSARQNTQYF
>TRBV11-3|TRBD2|.|TRBJ2-1
TGTGCCAGCAGCTTAGCGGGAGGTGAGCAGTTCTTC
CASSLAGGEQFF
>TRBV21-1|.|.|TRBJ2-7
TGTGCCAGCGTCTGGCCTGGACTAGCGGTCCTCTGCGAGCAGTACTTC
CASVWPGLAVLCEQYF
>TRBV4-1|.|.|TRBJ1-1
TGCGCCAGCAGCCCGACCCTACCTGGACAGCCAGTTAGAAGGAACACTGAAGCTTTCTTT
CASSPTLPGQPVRRNTEAFF
>TRBV6-1|TRBD1|.|TRBJ1-2
TGTGCCAGCAAAGGGGACAGGACTAACTATGGCTACACCTTC
CASKGDRTNYGYTF
>TRBV2|.|.|TRBJ2-1
TGTGCCAGCAGTCGAACAGAGACCTACAATGAGCAGTTCTTC
CASSRTETYNEQFF
>TRBV29-1|.|.|TRBJ1-2
TGCAGCGTTGAGGCGGGAACGGACTATGGCTACACCTTC
CSVEAGTDYGYTF
>TRBV5-8|.|.|TRBJ2-6
TGTGCCAGCAGTTCTCGGGGACTCTCTGGGGCCAACGTCCTGACTTTC
CASSSRGLSGANVLTF
>TRBV5-4|TRBD1|.|TRBJ1-1
TGTGCCAGCAGCACCTACAGGGGGGGCACTGAAGCTTTCTTT
CASSTYRGGTEAFF
>TRBV5-5|TRBD2|.|TRBJ2-2
TGTGCCAGCAGCCAGGGGACTAGCGCGAACACCGGGGAGCTGTTTTTT
CASSQGTSANTGELFF
>TRBV5-1|.|.|TRBJ1-2
TGCGCCAGCAGCTCGCAGGGCAACTATGGCTACACCTTC
CASSSQGNYGYTF
>TRBV5-1|.|.|TRBJ1-1
TGCGCCAGCAGCCCGTCCGCGGGTGTCGTCACTGAAGCTTTCTTT
CASSPSAGVVTEAFF
>TRBV18|.|.|TRBJ1-2
TGTGCCAGCTCACCAGATTCCGCCAGTTCTAACTATGGCTACACCTTC
CASSPDSASSNYGYTF
>TRBV2|.|.|TRBJ2-1
TGTGCCAGCATCGCAGCGGGCACCTACAATGAGCAGTTCTTC
CASIAAGTYNEQFF
>TRBV6-5|.|.|TRBJ1-5
TGTGCCAGCAGTCCGACAGTTTATAGCAATCAGCCCCAGCATTTT
CASSPTVYSNQPQHF
>TRBV19|.|.|TRBJ2-5
TGTGCCAGTAGCCAAGACTTAGGAGAGACCCAGTACTTC
CASSQDLGETQYF
>TRBV7-8|TRBD1|.|TRBJ2-1
TGTGCCAGCAGCCGACGGGACAGGTACAATGAGCAGTTCTTC
CASSRRDRYNEQFF
>TRBV10-1|TRBD2|.|TRBJ2-1
TGCGCCAGCACCTTAGGGACTAGCGGGAGTGATGAGCAGTTCTTC
CASTLGTSGSDEQFF
>TRBV6-6|TRBD1|.|TRBJ2-2
TGTGCCAGCAGCCTCGGGACAGCGAACACCGGGGAGCTGTTTTTT
CASSLGTANTGELFF
>TRBV6-1|TRBD1|once|TRBJ2-7
TGTGCCAGCTGGGATACAGGGGGCAGGGAAGAGCAGTACTTC
CASWDTGGREEQYF
>TRBV6-1|.|.|TRBJ2-2
TGTGCCAGCGGAGAGGCAGTTGTGAACACCGGGGAGCTGTTTTTT
CASGEAVVNTGELFF